This TCR beta chain was identified in a study of CD8 T cells in ankylosing spondylitis. Findings of the study overall: Disease-linked clones bore a CD8+ phenotype and were relatively rare in peripheral blood.

The germline V and J ends were trimmed by 5 bases and 1 base, with 14 bases remaining between them. This CDR3 spans 15 amino acids. The V gene's germline CDR1 is SEHNR and CDR2 FQNEAQ (reference sequence). This clonotype has more than one count but fewer than ten. Its matching antigen is unknown. It was by quantitative 5'-RACE with molecular barcodes that TCR beta libraries were made. Each CDR3 protein is one row after TCRdb ran MiXCR on the 5' RACE reads. The sample has approximately 100,000 distinct CDR3 sequences; about 25% are singletons. The sequence derives from a male donor with ankylosing spondylitis. The V call is TRBV7-9, the J call TRBJ1-1; D unresolved. The specimen sequenced was synovial fluid, either unsorted or a sorted T cell fraction (not recorded which). The CDR3 reads CASSPWASENTEAFF. CDR3 in DNA: TGTGCCAGCAGCCCCTGGGCTTCGGAGAACACTGAAGCTTTCTTT.